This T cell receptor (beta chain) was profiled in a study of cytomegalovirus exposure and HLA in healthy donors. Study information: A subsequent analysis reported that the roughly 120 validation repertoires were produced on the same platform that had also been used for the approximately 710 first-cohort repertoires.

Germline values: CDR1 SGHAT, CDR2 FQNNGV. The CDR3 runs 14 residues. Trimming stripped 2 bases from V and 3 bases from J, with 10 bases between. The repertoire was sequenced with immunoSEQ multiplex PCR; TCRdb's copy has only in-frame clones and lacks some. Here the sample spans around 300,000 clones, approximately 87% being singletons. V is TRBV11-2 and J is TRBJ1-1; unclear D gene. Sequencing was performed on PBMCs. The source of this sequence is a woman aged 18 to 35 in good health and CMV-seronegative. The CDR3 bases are TGTGCCAGCAGCTTATTAGCGGGAGACACTGAAGCTTTCTTT. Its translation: CASSLLAGDTEAFF.